These T cell receptor beta chains were read from a single sample in a study of T cells in Graves' hyperthyroidism and ophthalmopathy. TCRdb passed the multiplex PCR reads through MiXCR, listing each CDR3 protein once. The sample yields roughly 570,000 distinct CDR3 sequences, about half seen once. Sequencing used peripheral blood or thyroid tissue (not recorded which). All receptors derive from an adult woman with Graves' disease, either hyperthyroidism or ophthalmopathy (not recorded which). CDR3s leave out the opening cysteine and the closing phenylalanine or tryptophan. The D gene is left open where the match is weak.

V gene	J gene	CDR3 length	D gene	CDR3 protein
TRBV2	TRBJ1-1	9	-	ASTPAGRAF
TRBV5-5	TRBJ1-2	13	TRBD1	ASSSDRGNVYGYT
TRBV7-2	TRBJ2-7	11	TRBD1	ASSYERQGAEY
TRBV2	TRBJ1-6	9	TRBD1	AAGGNSPLH
TRBV7-9	TRBJ2-1	10	-	ASGGAINEQF
TRBV7-9	TRBJ2-7	14	TRBD1	ASSSPGQQSSYEQY
TRBV20-1	TRBJ1-5	11	-	SASKALNQPQH
TRBV2	TRBJ2-5	13	-	ASSQAYGWQETQY
TRBV7-2	TRBJ2-7	13	-	ASSLLAGLYYEQY
TRBV7-9	TRBJ2-6	11	-	ASSLVAAGVLT
TRBV10-3	TRBJ2-5	14	TRBD2	AISDGTSGTVGTQY
TRBV20-1	TRBJ2-1	18	TRBD2	SARDRYPRTSGTTFNEQF
TRBV10-3	TRBJ2-1	13	TRBD2	AISGMSGGNNEQF
TRBV10-3	TRBJ1-6	10	-	AISELRGTLH
TRBV19	TRBJ2-6	14	TRBD1	ASGTGGHYGANVLT
TRBV7-3	TRBJ1-1	13	TRBD1	ASRQTAGGNTEAF
TRBV15	TRBJ2-7	17	TRBD2	ATSRDLWARLRGGYEQY
TRBV2	TRBJ1-4	10	-	ASRTDNEKLF
TRBV5-1	TRBJ2-7	11	-	ASSLDGGRELY
TRBV20-1	TRBJ1-1	13	-	SARDNPVLSTEAF
TRBV27	TRBJ2-2	16	TRBD1	ASKVLGGQGSNTGELF
TRBV7-8	TRBJ2-7	12	TRBD2	ASNFGTSGSEQY
TRBV2	TRBJ1-3	12	-	ASNTEGSGNTVY
TRBV29-1	TRBJ2-7	10	-	SVEASSYEQY
TRBV29-1	TRBJ1-5	12	-	SVVSGGGNQPQH
TRBV25-1	TRBJ2-2	12	-	ASSGQPNTGELF
TRBV5-1	TRBJ2-5	10	-	ASSGGQETQY
TRBV30	TRBJ1-4	11	TRBD1	AWSRTGDEKLF
TRBV20-1	TRBJ1-2	11	-	SAKSGPGYGYT
TRBV7-3	TRBJ1-2	11	-	APGAGDDYGYT